This paragraph covers one T cell receptor beta chain sequence. This receptor's antigen is unknown. One junction end disagrees with the germline gene, perhaps due to a read error. Library preparation employed 5' RACE. The sequencing machine was an Illumina HiSeq 2500. A second about 7 to 12 cycle PCR used a sample-barcoded 5' primer and a J-beta primer mix. Each TCR beta cDNA molecule received a unique molecular identifier from a template-switch 5' adaptor carrying 12 random nucleotides. At least 2.5 million CDR3-containing paired-end reads were obtained from each sample. First-strand cDNA synthesis was performed from all RNA using the Mint cDNA synthesis kit, with priming by a TRBC-specific oligonucleotide. Following uracil-DNA glycosylase treatment, all cDNA underwent a first 18-cycle PCR with the universal primers M1SS and BC2_uni_R. As for how the authors treated the data: For normalization, 1 million high-quality reads, each with a distinct molecular identifier, were randomly selected from each sample. Instead of being binned into consensus sequences, reads with shared molecular identifiers were discarded. CDR3 identification, clonotype clustering and error correction used MiTCR with a Q25 quality threshold and the strictest error-elimination algorithm. Lower-bound total TCR beta diversity was estimated with a nonparametric unseen species model using Euler transformation. The public reads were quality trimmed at Q25 with fastp and then assembled into clones with MiXCR by TCRdb, keeping productive beta chains. Each entry is one CDR3 protein sequence, shown with its most common DNA and genes. The V and J calls were determined by TCRdb, not by the authors. Within this sample are more than 650,000 distinct CDR3 sequences, with over 20% of them counted one time only. Roughly a fifth of the sample rests with the top ten.

The data belong to a study of blood T cells in healthy people across ages (dated by TCRdb to the mid-2010s). Study-level background: In model experiments, template switching captured about one uniquely barcoded TCR beta cDNA molecule for every two T cells. Donors of different ages were randomly distributed across sequencing lanes to avoid experimental bias. The study analyzed two additional independent replicas of 1 million unique cDNA reads from the same blood draw for two donors, one aged 18 to 30 and one aged 80 or older. The donors were split into four age groups: young (average approximately 16 years), middle-aged (39), aged (more than 55) and long-lived (under 90). Using deep sequencing normalized with unique cDNA molecular identifiers, the study measured how TCR beta repertoire diversity changes with age. Overall results and qualifications from the work: There was a strong correlation between observed TCR beta diversity and the percentage of naive T cells measured by flow cytometry. Bulk unsorted PBMC profiling prevented conclusive comparison of naive and antigen-experienced compartments. Compared with the aged group, the long-lived group had more naive CD4+ T cells, fewer expanded clones and increased TCR diversity, a pattern suggesting age selection. Total diversity estimates from one million sequenced T cells were considered lower bounds and underestimates. Because donor CMV infection status was unknown, age-related changes in expanded clonotypes were potentially confounded. As age increased, observed TCR beta diversity per million T cells dropped in a roughly linear way, and a significant reduction was already evident by age about 40.

The approximately 41 donors, aged 6 to 90 years, were systemically healthy Caucasian individuals from Russia. Roughly 10 milliliters of peripheral blood were collected from each donor into EDTA-treated Vacutainer tubes. PBMCs were isolated by Ficoll-Paque density-gradient centrifugation, with at least 6 million obtained per sample. Total RNA was extracted from PBMCs with Trizol reagent, with at least 5.5 micrograms obtained per sample. The percentages of naive CD45RAhigh/CD27high T cells were determined by flow cytometry on a PBMC aliquot from every donor. There are 16 amino acids in the CDR3, from cysteine to phenylalanine inclusive. Solely the CDR3 DNA is kept, with 48 bases framed from the first base. Reading the germline V gene gives CDR1 SGHTA and CDR2 FQGNSA.

This receptor was taken from a man between 65 and 85 years old in good health. The chain employs TRBV7-2 and TRBJ2-2, and 8 junction bases match TRBD2. The sample comprised blood. The DNA reads as follows: TGTGCCAGCAGTTTAGTGGGGACTAGGAACACCGGGGAGCTGTTTTTT. Translated, it gives CASSLVGTRNTGELFF.